These 19 T cell receptor beta chains came from one sample sequenced in a study of blood T cells in healthy people across ages. Next came a second PCR, run for roughly 6 to 11 cycles, which used a sample-barcoded 5' primer along with a J-beta primer mix. TCRdb re-derived calls from the 5' RACE reads in MiXCR, one entry per CDR3 protein. Among about 680,000 distinct CDR3 sequences, 49% were seen once, and the ten largest hold about 32%. The sequenced material came from blood. The receptors stem from a woman aged 60-70 years in good health.

Only a few counts were recorded for this clonotype. The chain is built from TRBV20-1 and TRBJ1-2; D is uncertain. The CDR3 extends over 11 amino acids. Trimming left V 2 bases short and J 4 bases short, with 5 bases between. Per the germline V gene, CDR1 is DFQATT and CDR2 is SNEGSKA (reference sequence). The CDR3 sequence is CSARSSYGYTF. CDR3 bases: TGCAGTGCTAGATCCTCCTATGGCTACACCTTC.

The chain has TRBV20-1 and TRBJ2-6, with D unresolved. This CDR3 region has 15 residues. V gave up 4 bases and J gave up 4 bases, with 14 bases separating them. Germline assignment: CDR1 DFQATT and CDR2 SNEGSKA (reference sequence). The CDR3 protein is CSATDGAKGANVLTF. As DNA, the CDR3 is TGCAGTGCTACGGACGGAGCCAAGGGGGCCAACGTCCTGACTTTC.

The chain combines TRBV3-1 with TRBJ1-2, with 8 nucleotides matching TRBD1. The germline gives CDR1 LGHDT, CDR2 YNNKEL (reference sequence). The V and J ends lost 2 bases and 7 bases, in that order; junction bases with no gene match: 3. CDR3 length: 13 residues. The DNA of the CDR3 is TGTGCCAGCAGCCAAAGACAGGGGAGTGGCTACACCTTC. Its translation is CASSQRQGSGYTF.

V is TRBV24-1 and J is TRBJ2-5, with 8 bases lining up with TRBD2. Trimming cost V 6 bases and J 11 bases; bases outside gene matches: 16. The CDR3 is made up of 15 amino acids. Per germline, CDR1 KGHDR and CDR2 SFDVKD. This chain's CDR3 is CATSRGGSGNNEQYF. The CDR3 DNA follows: TGTGCCACCAGTCGGGGGGGGTCGGGCAACAATGAGCAGTACTTC.

J is TRBJ2-1 and V is TRBV12-3 or TRBV12-4, with TRBD2 identical over 8 bases. With the DNA end fitting TRBJ2-7 better, the J assignment may be wrong. The CDR3 is 14 residues long. As DNA, the CDR3 is TGTGCCAGCCGGGAGGGCCGGTCCTACAATGAGCAGTACTTC. Encoded protein: CASREGRSYNEQYF.

The table lists this clonotype with a few counts. The chain uses TRBV7-9 and TRBJ1-1; possible D gene TRBD1, 5 bases. The V gene lost 10 bases and the J gene lost 1 base, with 10 bases spanning the gap. The germline V gene has CDR1 SEHNR and CDR2 FQNEAQ (reference sequence). The CDR3 loop spans 12 amino acids. The CDR3 sequence: CATRGGNTEAFF. Written as DNA, the CDR3 is TGTGCCACCCGGGGGGGGAACACTGAAGCTTTCTTT.

J is TRBJ2-7 and V is TRBV28; 11 bases are shared with TRBD1. The J call may not be correct, given that the DNA end is closer to TRBJ2-1. CDR1 and CDR2 from the germline V gene are MDHEN and SYDVKM. CDR3 size: 13 residues. This CDR3 is CASWTGGRGEQFF. The CDR3 DNA reads TGTGCCAGTTGGACAGGGGGCCGGGGTGAGCAGTTCTTC.

The chain links TRBV7-9 to TRBJ2-4; TRBD2 matches at 7 bases. Judging by the DNA end, TRBJ2-7 fits better; the J call may be wrong. CDR3 length equals 14 residues. Germline values: CDR1 SEHNR, CDR2 FQNEAQ (reference sequence). CDR3: CASSFGGSHYEQYF. DNA of the CDR3: TGTGCCAGCAGCTTCGGCGGGAGCCACTACGAGCAGTACTTC.

This clonotype was counted only a few times. The genes are TRBV5-1 and TRBJ2-7; TRBD1 matches 8 bases. After removal of 1 base from V and 2 bases from J, the junction contained 8 bases not matched to a gene. This CDR3 has 16 residues. CDR1 and CDR2 (germline): SGHRS, YFSETQ. In nucleotides, the CDR3 is TGCGCCAGCAGCTTGAATGCTGGGACAGGCACCTACGAGCAGTACTTC. Its protein product is CASSLNAGTGTYEQYF.

In its sample, this clonotype was seen a few times. V gene TRBV30 combines with J gene TRBJ1-5; 7 bases align to TRBD1. Germline lookup yields CDR1 GTSNPN and CDR2 SVGIG (reference sequence). The junction had 13 bases not matched to a gene; V was cut back by 0 bases and J by 2 bases. There are 18 residues in the CDR3. The CDR3 nucleotides are TGTGCCTGGAGTGTACAGGGGAGCCTCGGGCAGGGCAATCAGCCCCAGCATTTT. As protein: CAWSVQGSLGQGNQPQHF.

This clonotype was seen more than once but under ten times. This chain joins TRBV7-2 and TRBJ1-2; the D is unclear. Germline CDR1 reads SGHTA; CDR2 reads FQGNSA. Trimming shortened V by 1 base and J by 3 bases, and 6 bases separated the two germline ends. The CDR3 has 13 residues. The CDR3 spells CASSLDLDYGYTF. CDR3 sequence (DNA): TGTGCCAGCAGCTTAGATCTGGACTATGGCTACACCTTC.

This chain uses TRBV20-1 with TRBJ2-7; D is possibly TRBD1 (5 bases). The ends were cut back, 4 bases at V and 3 bases at J, with 16 bases in the middle. This CDR3 is 14 amino acids long. Germline assignment: CDR1 DFQATT and CDR2 SNEGSKA (reference sequence). The CDR3, as DNA: TGCAGTGCTATACTTGCGCAGGGTGGCTACGAGCAGTACTTC. Translating it yields CSAILAQGGYEQYF.

CDR3 sequence reads: CASGFGTFYGYTF. CDR3 bases: TGTGCTAGTGGTTTCGGGACATTTTATGGCTACACCTTC. The gene calls are TRBV12-5 and TRBJ1-2; D is possibly TRBD1 (6 bases). This CDR3 is 13 amino acids long. Germline V gene lookup returns CDR1 LGHNT and CDR2 FRNRAP. Trimming cost V 3 bases and J 5 bases, with 10 bases left between them.

With regard to this clonotype: This sequence may be a read error, since a much larger clone differs from it by one base. This chain links TRBV28 with TRBJ1-2; the D gene is possibly TRBD1 (6 bases). Per the germline V gene, CDR1 is MDHEN and CDR2 is SYDVKM. This CDR3 is 15 amino acids long. V was pared by 7 bases and J by 4 bases, with 19 bases between. CDR3 sequence reads: CASTITDRSSYGYTF. The CDR3, as DNA: TGTGCCAGCACGATAACGGACAGATCTAGCTATGGCTACACCTTC.

Points on this clonotype: Germline and junction disagree at one end, which may indicate a read error. The chain joins TRBV2 to TRBJ1-5; D gene unclear. Germline-derived CDR1 and CDR2 are SNHLY and FYNNEI. The CDR3 is 15 residues long. The CDR3 reads CAGSQDPAANQPQHF. DNA of the CDR3: TGTGCCGGCAGCCAGGACCCAGCGGCTAATCAGCCCCAGCATTTT.

V gene TRBV27 combines with J gene TRBJ2-7; TRBD2 matches at 16 bases. This CDR3 region has 16 residues. Germline V gives CDR1 MNHEY, CDR2 SMNVEV (reference sequence). V shed 3 bases, J shed 6 bases, and the junction held 5 bases outside the gene matches. In DNA form, the CDR3 reads TGTGCCAGCAGTTTCCCCGGGACTAGCGGGAGGGTCGAGCAGTACTTC. As protein: CASSFPGTSGRVEQYF.

The chain has TRBV5-1 and TRBJ2-3, with 8 bases fitting TRBD2. The CDR3 consists of 15 residues. J gave up 2 bases and V 4 bases, and 6 bases lay outside the gene matches. The germline CDR1 and CDR2 sequences are SGHRS and YFSETQ. Here the CDR3 reads CASSPGLATTDTQYF. CDR3 DNA sequence: TGCGCCAGCAGCCCCGGACTAGCAACCACAGATACGCAGTATTTT.

This sequence joins TRBV5-6 and TRBJ2-2; 10 bases line up with TRBD2. The CDR3 loop spans 18 amino acids. Trimming took 4 bases from V and 6 from J; bases not matched to a gene: 15. Looked up from germline, CDR1 is SGHDT and CDR2 is YYEEEE. The CDR3 DNA sequence: TGTGCCAGCAGCCCCCGAATCCTAGCGGGAGACTTTTCCGGGGAGCTGTTTTTT. Its translation: CASSPRILAGDFSGELFF.

This clonotype has only a few counts. CDR3 in amino acids: CASVLGILYEQYF. The CDR3 DNA reads TGTGCCAGCGTTTTGGGCATCCTCTACGAGCAGTACTTC. The J gene is TRBJ2-7, the V gene TRBV6-1; D ambiguous. CDR3 size: 13 residues. Trimming stripped 8 bases from V and 3 bases from J, with 14 bases between. Germline-derived CDR1 and CDR2 are MNHNS and SASEGT.